These T cell receptor beta chains were read from a single sample in a study of beta chain features in type 1 diabetes. Assay used: immunoSEQ multiplex PCR; TCRdb lists only in-frame clones, some missing. The data show hundreds of thousands of clones, 13% seen once. Sequenced sample: naive CD4+ T cells from blood. Receptors originate from a young man with type 1 diabetes. Both conserved end residues are part of each CDR3. The D gene is left open where the match is weak. Clone size is given for some rows only: seen once, a few or many times, or a class if the clone is expanded.

j_gene: TRBJ1-5
v_gene: TRBV6-6
d_gene: .
abundance: few
CDR3aa: CASSYDLSAQPQHF
CDR3nt: TGTGCCAGCAGTTATGATCTGAGCGCTCAGCCCCAGCATTTT

j_gene: TRBJ2-1
v_gene: TRBV19
d_gene: TRBD1
abundance: few
CDR3aa: CASSVLRGTGNNEQFF
CDR3nt: TGTGCCAGTAGTGTCCTCCGCGGGACAGGTAACAATGAGCAGTTCTTC

j_gene: TRBJ2-3
v_gene: TRBV13
d_gene: .
abundance: .
CDR3aa: CASLGGLTDTQYF
CDR3nt: TGTGCCAGCCTCGGCGGACTCACAGATACGCAGTATTTT

j_gene: TRBJ2-7
v_gene: TRBV7-9
d_gene: TRBD2
abundance: .
CDR3aa: CASSFGTSGLWEQYF
CDR3nt: TGTGCCAGCAGCTTCGGGACTAGCGGGCTCTGGGAGCAGTACTTC

j_gene: TRBJ2-1
v_gene: TRBV19
d_gene: TRBD2
abundance: few
CDR3aa: CASSIERGSYNEQFF
CDR3nt: TGTGCCAGTAGTATCGAGCGGGGGTCCTACAATGAGCAGTTCTTC

j_gene: TRBJ2-5
v_gene: TRBV2
d_gene: .
abundance: .
CDR3aa: CASSVLDQETQYF
CDR3nt: TGTGCCAGCAGTGTGCTGGACCAAGAGACCCAGTACTTC

j_gene: TRBJ1-1
v_gene: TRBV29-1
d_gene: .
abundance: .
CDR3aa: CSAKGQGLNTEAFF
CDR3nt: TGCAGCGCTAAGGGGCAGGGGCTGAACACTGAAGCTTTCTTT

j_gene: TRBJ2-3
v_gene: TRBV30
d_gene: .
abundance: few
CDR3aa: CAWSRAADTQYF
CDR3nt: TGTGCCTGGAGCCGGGCCGCAGATACGCAGTATTTT

j_gene: TRBJ1-2
v_gene: TRBV9
d_gene: TRBD1
abundance: few
CDR3aa: CASSVDRGDSGYTF
CDR3nt: TGTGCCAGCAGCGTAGACAGGGGGGATAGTGGCTACACCTTC

j_gene: TRBJ2-5
v_gene: TRBV28
d_gene: .
abundance: .
CDR3aa: CASSPRWEAQETQYF
CDR3nt: TGTGCCAGCAGCCCTCGGTGGGAGGCCCAAGAGACCCAGTACTTC

j_gene: TRBJ1-6
v_gene: TRBV10-3
d_gene: TRBD1
abundance: .
CDR3aa: CATRTGRDNSPLHF
CDR3nt: TGTGCCACCAGGACAGGGAGAGATAATTCACCCCTCCACTTT

j_gene: TRBJ2-3
v_gene: TRBV4-2
d_gene: TRBD2
abundance: few
CDR3aa: CASSQDQLAGGGTDTQYF
CDR3nt: TGTGCCAGCAGCCAAGATCAGTTAGCGGGGGGCGGCACAGATACGCAGTATTTT

j_gene: TRBJ2-3
v_gene: TRBV29-1
d_gene: .
abundance: .
CDR3aa: CSVEGGFPLTDTQYF
CDR3nt: TGCAGCGTTGAGGGGGGATTCCCCCTCACAGATACGCAGTATTTT

j_gene: TRBJ2-7
v_gene: TRBV5-1
d_gene: TRBD1
abundance: .
CDR3aa: CASSFSETGAEQYF
CDR3nt: TGCGCCAGCAGCTTCTCCGAGACAGGGGCCGAGCAGTACTTC

j_gene: TRBJ2-1
v_gene: TRBV6-5
d_gene: .
abundance: .
CDR3aa: CASSFNPGSSYNEQFF
CDR3nt: TGTGCCAGCAGTTTTAACCCAGGGAGCTCCTACAATGAGCAGTTCTTC

j_gene: TRBJ1-5
v_gene: TRBV7-6
d_gene: .
abundance: .
CDR3aa: CASSRLGAIGQPQHF
CDR3nt: TGTGCCAGCAGCAGACTAGGGGCTATTGGTCAGCCCCAGCATTTT

j_gene: TRBJ2-7
v_gene: TRBV14
d_gene: .
abundance: few
CDR3aa: CASSQGARGIYF
CDR3nt: TGTGCCAGCAGCCAGGGGGCCAGGGGAATATACTTC

j_gene: TRBJ2-4
v_gene: TRBV11-3
d_gene: .
abundance: .
CDR3aa: CASSLGSWDIQYF
CDR3nt: TGTGCCAGCAGCTTAGGCTCTTGGGACATTCAGTACTTC

j_gene: TRBJ1-1
v_gene: TRBV30
d_gene: TRBD1
abundance: .
CDR3aa: CAWSGQGATEAFF
CDR3nt: TGTGCCTGGAGCGGACAGGGGGCAACTGAAGCTTTCTTT

j_gene: TRBJ2-5
v_gene: TRBV12-5
d_gene: TRBD1
abundance: few
CDR3aa: CASGLVRTGQETQYF
CDR3nt: TGTGCTAGTGGTTTGGTACGGACAGGGCAAGAGACCCAGTACTTC